This TCR beta chain was found in a study of blood T cell repertoires in COVID-19. The method was immunoSEQ multiplex PCR; TCRdb's version includes in-frame clones alone and lacks a portion of them. Of around 150,000 clones detected, approximately 88% appear once; the ten largest clones hold roughly 4.9%. The cohort comprised adults aged 18 to 89 years residing in approximately 22 US areas. This CDR3 region has 13 residues. With 5 bases removed from V and 8 bases from J, the gap between germline ends came to 15 bases. This sequence was found in a man in his 70s who had been exposed to COVID-19. The chain is built from TRBV12-3 or TRBV12-4 and TRBJ1-2; D gene ambiguous. Sequenced sample: PBMCs or T cells enriched from blood (not recorded which). The chain's CDR3 is CASSLTMTGGYTF. CDR3 nucleotides: TGTGCCAGCAGTCTAACCATGACCGGGGGCTACACCTTC.